This entry lists 29 T cell receptor beta chains sequenced from one sample in a study of T cell responses to AZD1222 COVID-19 vaccine. TCRdb's copy holds only in-frame clones and misses some; the assay was immunoSEQ multiplex PCR. The sample has about 130,000 clones, about 90% seen once. The sequencing here drew on peripheral blood, taken 28 days after the second AZD1222 dose. The receptor set was obtained from an adult who received the AZD1222 COVID-19 vaccine.

The chain joins TRBV18 to TRBJ1-5; 11 bases match TRBD1. Germline V gives CDR1 KGHSH, CDR2 LQKENI. This CDR3 comprises 17 residues. The J segment lost 6 bases and the V segment lost 3 bases, leaving 10 bases of the junction unmatched. The CDR3 DNA is TGTGCCAGCTCACCGAGAGCCGGGACAGGGGGTCTTCAGCCCCAGCATTTT. It encodes CASSPRAGTGGLQPQHF.

This rearrangement joins TRBV6-2 or TRBV6-3 to TRBJ2-6; perhaps TRBD2 as D (5 bases). CDR1 is MNHEY, CDR2 SVGEGT, per germline. The V end lost 2 bases, the J end lost 0 bases, and 5 bases lay between the germline ends. This CDR3 has 15 residues. CDR3 DNA sequence: TGTGCCAGCAGTTACGCGGGCTCTGGGGCCAACGTCCTGACTTTC. This encodes CASSYAGSGANVLTF.

This clone was seen only a few times. This chain joins TRBV5-4 and TRBJ2-1, with 12 bases matching TRBD2. CDR1 and CDR2 from the germline V gene are SGHNT and YYREEE (reference sequence). V lost 4 bases and J lost 6; bases outside the gene matches: 20. The CDR3 is made up of 20 amino acids. DNA for the CDR3: TGTGCCAGCAGCATTGGAGGTGGGCTAGCGGGAGGGCCAGGAAGCAATGAGCAGTTCTTC. Residues: CASSIGGGLAGGPGSNEQFF.

This clone is a singleton in its sample. The chain combines TRBV5-1 with TRBJ1-6, with D uncertain. CDR1 SGHRS and CDR2 YFSETQ come from the germline V gene. The CDR3 is 14 residues long. The V end was cut by 0 bases, the J end by 10 bases, with 11 bases between. The CDR3 DNA follows: TGCGCCAGCAGCTTGGGGGTTTTCGAATCACCCCTCCACTTT. It specifies CASSLGVFESPLHF. The full variable domain, in which reference TRBV5-1 and TRBJ1-6 provide the parts outside the CDR3, is KAGVTQTPRYLIKTRGQQVTLSCSPISGHRSVSWYQQTPGQGLQFLFEYFSETQRNKGNFPGRFSGRQFSNSRSEMNVSTLELGDSALYLCASSLGVFESPLHFGNGTRLTVT.

The chain couples TRBV5-1 to TRBJ2-1; no clear D gene. CDR3 length: 16 amino acids. Germline V gene sequence: CDR1 SGHRS, CDR2 YFSETQ. The V end was cut by 0 bases, the J end by 0 bases, with 10 bases between. The CDR3 sequence: CASSLAGDSSYNEQFF. CDR3 nucleotides: TGCGCCAGCAGCTTGGCAGGCGATAGCTCCTACAATGAGCAGTTCTTC.

V usage is TRBV28 and J usage is TRBJ2-1; D uncertain. The CDR3 sequence is 11 residues long. CDR1 is MDHEN, CDR2 SYDVKM, per germline. V was pared by 2 bases and J by 13 bases, with 9 bases between. This CDR3 is CASSLSRSQFF. As DNA, the CDR3 is TGTGCCAGCAGTTTAAGTCGGAGCCAGTTCTTC.

This chain links TRBV10-3 with TRBJ1-2; D is unresolved. Germline CDR1 and CDR2: ENHRY and SYGVKD. V lost 6 bases and J lost 0, with 11 bases in between. This CDR3 is built from 14 residues. The CDR3 here is CAIRAAQTNYGYTF. CDR3 sequence (DNA): TGTGCCATCAGGGCCGCCCAGACTAACTATGGCTACACCTTC.

This clone was detected once. The CDR3 sequence: CASSQGATVYGYTF. DNA for the CDR3: TGCGCCAGCAGCCAAGGGGCGACAGTCTATGGCTACACCTTC. The V and J genes are TRBV4-3 and TRBJ1-2, with D tentatively TRBD1 (5 bases). V lost 1 base, J lost 4 bases, and 10 bases lay in between. CDR3 length: 14 residues. Germline V gene sequence: CDR1 LGHNA, CDR2 YSLEER.

This sequence joins TRBV11-3 and TRBJ2-6, with D perhaps TRBD1 (6 bases). There are 15 residues in the CDR3. Trimming took off 5 bases at V and 1 base at J, with 9 bases between the two ends. Germline CDR1 and CDR2: SGHNT and YENEEA. Here the CDR3 DNA reads TGTGCCAGCAGCCAGGGGTCTTCTGGGGCCAACGTCCTGACTTTC. It codes for CASSQGSSGANVLTF.

The gene calls are TRBV4-3 and TRBJ2-7; 8 bases are a match to TRBD2. J gave up 4 bases and V 1 base, and 6 bases lay outside the gene matches. The CDR3 runs to 15 residues. The germline V gene encodes CDR1 LGHNA and CDR2 YSLEER. CDR3 amino acids: CASSQAPSGPYEQYF. CDR3 nucleotides: TGCGCCAGCAGCCAAGCCCCTAGCGGGCCTTACGAGCAGTACTTC.

This chain joins TRBV6-5 and TRBJ1-2; weak D call: TRBD1 (5 bases). This CDR3 is 14 amino acids long. V lost 0 bases, J lost 4 bases, and 9 bases lay in between. The germline gives CDR1 MNHEY, CDR2 SVGAGI. The CDR3 reads CASSYSGRVYGYTF. CDR3 DNA: TGTGCCAGCAGTTACTCTGGCAGGGTCTATGGCTACACCTTC.

The chain links TRBV7-7 to TRBJ2-2; perhaps TRBD2 as D (6 bases). The ends were cut back, 5 bases at V and 7 bases at J, with 14 bases in the middle. CDR3 length equals 14 residues. Germline V CDR1 and CDR2: SSHAT, FNYEAQ (reference sequence). The CDR3 DNA reads as TGTGCCAGCAGCCCTAGCGCTGGGTACGGGGAGCTGTTTTTT. As protein: CASSPSAGYGELFF. Combining the CDR3 with reference TRBV7-7 and TRBJ2-2 gives the whole variable domain GAGVSQSPRYKVTKRGQDVTLRCDPISSHATLYWYQQALGQGPEFLTYFNYEAQPDKSGLPSDRFSAERPEGSISTLTIQRTEQRDSAMYRCASSPSAGYGELFFGEGSRLTVL.

V is TRBV27 and J is TRBJ2-1; possibly TRBD2 for D (6 bases). V was shortened by 2 bases and J by 7 bases, with 15 bases between the two germline ends. Germline V gene data show CDR1 as MNHEY and CDR2 as SMNVEV (reference sequence). The CDR3 spans 15 residues. CDR3 sequence: CASSLRDFPGNEQFF. The CDR3 coding sequence is TGTGCCAGCAGTTTACGGGACTTTCCGGGGAATGAGCAGTTCTTC.

J is TRBJ2-5 and V is TRBV5-1, with 7 bases identical to TRBD2. Per the germline V gene, CDR1 is SGHRS and CDR2 is YFSETQ. This CDR3 has 16 amino acids. V lost 3 bases and J lost 1; bases outside the gene matches: 9. CDR3 loop: CASSSYPERGQETQYF. In DNA, the CDR3 is TGCGCCAGCAGCTCCTACCCCGAGCGGGGCCAAGAGACCCAGTACTTC.

In this sample, this clone turned up once. The V gene is TRBV12-3 or TRBV12-4, the J gene TRBJ2-3; D is ambiguous. The germline V and J ends were trimmed by 3 bases and 2 bases, with 0 bases remaining between them. The CDR3 loop spans 11 amino acids. CDR3 in amino acids: CASSFTDTQYF. The CDR3 DNA follows: TGTGCCAGCAGTTTCACAGATACGCAGTATTTT.

The CDR3, as DNA: TGCGCCAGCAGCCAAGATCGTGCGGGGGTTTATGGCTACACCTTC. This translates into CASSQDRAGVYGYTF. The rearrangement joins TRBV4-3 to TRBJ1-2; D is perhaps TRBD1 (5 bases). Trimming left V 0 bases short and J 5 bases short, with 13 bases between. This CDR3 has 15 residues. Germline assignment: CDR1 LGHNA and CDR2 YSLEER.

V is TRBV5-5 and J is TRBJ1-3, with D perhaps TRBD1 (6 bases). V gave up 1 base and J gave up 0 bases, with 14 bases separating them. The V gene's germline CDR1 is SGHKS and CDR2 YYEKEE (reference sequence). The CDR3 totals 17 residues. CDR3 coding DNA: TGTGCCAGCAGCTTGCAGGGGAGGATTCGCTCTGGAAACACCATATATTTT. Protein product: CASSLQGRIRSGNTIYF.

V and J are TRBV18 and TRBJ2-1, with D possibly TRBD2 on 5 matching bases. Trimming cost V 2 bases and J 7 bases, with 12 bases left between them. The CDR3 is made up of 14 amino acids. Germline V gene lookup returns CDR1 KGHSH and CDR2 LQKENI. Here the CDR3 reads CASSPVLSGNEQFF. CDR3 DNA: TGTGCCAGCTCACCAGTATTGTCGGGGAATGAGCAGTTCTTC.

The rearrangement links TRBV28 to TRBJ1-6, with D maybe TRBD1 (6 bases). Per the germline V gene, CDR1 is MDHEN and CDR2 is SYDVKM. The CDR3 runs 13 residues. V dropped 4 bases and J dropped 10 bases, with 11 bases sitting between them. In DNA, the CDR3 is TGTGCCAGCAGTTCAACCCAGGGGTCACCCCTCCACTTT. Translated: CASSSTQGSPLHF. The full variable domain, with the rest looked up from reference TRBV28 and TRBJ1-6, is DVKVTQSSRYLVKRTGEKVFLECVQDMDHENMFWYRQDPGLGLRLIYFSYDVKMKEKGDIPEGYSVSREKKERFSLILESASTNQTSMYLCASSSTQGSPLHFGNGTRLTVT.

Details on this clone: An end of the junction differs from the germline gene, which may be a read error. This chain uses TRBV27 with TRBJ2-7; TRBD1 is a possible D gene (6 bases). Looked up from germline, CDR1 is MNHEY and CDR2 is SMNVEV (reference sequence). This CDR3 has 15 amino acids. DNA of the CDR3: TGTGCCAGCAGCTTATCCACGACAGGCTCCTACGAGCAGTACTTC. Its protein is CASSLSTTGSYEQYF.

This rearrangement joins TRBV4-1 to TRBJ1-1; weak D call: TRBD1 (6 bases). Germline CDR1 reads MGHRA; CDR2 reads YSYEKL. This CDR3 spans 16 amino acids. The V end lost 4 bases, the J end lost 2 bases, and 17 bases lay between the germline ends. In DNA form, the CDR3 reads TGCGCCAGCAGCCTGAGGACAGCAAAGATTAACACTGAAGCTTTCTTT. This encodes CASSLRTAKINTEAFF.

The V call is TRBV25-1, the J call TRBJ1-3, with no clear D. Between the trimmed V and J ends, which lost 5 bases and 0 bases, there was a span of 8 bases. Looked up from germline, CDR1 is MGHDK and CDR2 is SYGVNS. The CDR3 sequence is 14 residues long. This chain's CDR3 is CASSLRDSGNTIYF. Written as DNA, the CDR3 is TGTGCCAGCAGTCTTAGAGACTCTGGAAACACCATATATTTT.

The chain carries TRBV6-4 and TRBJ2-1; 13 nucleotides line up with TRBD2. In germline, CDR1 is MRHNA, CDR2 SNTAGT. The CDR3 covers 15 residues. V was pared by 7 bases and J by 10 bases, with 10 bases of the junction left unmatched. CDR3 sequence (DNA): TGTGCCAGCAAGGAACTAGCGGGAGGGCCGCAGGAGCAGTTCTTC. Protein product: CASKELAGGPQEQFF.

The chain recombines TRBV4-3 with TRBJ2-7; 8 bases fit TRBD1. Losses at the gene ends were 0 bases for V and 2 bases for J; bases not matched to a gene: 15. CDR3 size: 19 residues. Germline V lookup: CDR1 LGHNA, CDR2 YSLEER. CDR3 sequence: CASSQDLAQGAIIAYEQYF. CDR3 bases: TGCGCCAGCAGCCAAGATCTCGCCCAGGGGGCAATTATAGCCTACGAGCAGTACTTC.

This chain joins TRBV10-3 and TRBJ1-6; possible D gene TRBD1, 5 bases. The CDR3 sequence is 17 residues long. The V gene lost 2 bases and the J gene lost 6 bases, with 17 bases spanning the gap. Germline V gene data show CDR1 as ENHRY and CDR2 as SYGVKD. The CDR3 bases are TGTGCCATCAGTGAGGAGGGGCAGCCAGTTCTTAATTCACCCCTCCACTTT. This codes for CAISEEGQPVLNSPLHF.

The rearrangement links TRBV7-2 to TRBJ2-7, with 7 bases matching TRBD1. The germline gives CDR1 SGHTA, CDR2 FQGNSA. The CDR3 length is 14 residues. With 4 bases clipped from V and 3 bases from J, the junction kept 6 bases outside the gene matches. The CDR3 region is CASSSTTGDYEQYF. The CDR3 DNA reads TGTGCCAGCAGCTCAACAACAGGGGACTACGAGCAGTACTTC.

The CDR3 nucleotides are TGTGCCAGCAGCGTACATGAGGGACAGGGAAACATTCAGTACTTC. Its protein product is CASSVHEGQGNIQYF. The chain couples TRBV9 to TRBJ2-4, with TRBD1 matching over 9 bases. Trimming took 1 base from V and 6 from J; bases not matched to a gene: 5. Germline CDR1 reads SGDLS; CDR2 reads YYNGEE. The CDR3 contains 15 residues.

The chain joins TRBV5-4 to TRBJ2-1, with 8 bases fitting TRBD2. The CDR3 extends over 15 amino acids. Germline CDR1 is SGHNT and CDR2 is YYREEE (reference sequence). With 2 bases clipped from V and 5 bases from J, the junction kept 6 bases outside the gene matches. For the CDR3, the DNA is TGTGCCAGCAGCTTCAGCGGGGGTAACCACAATGAGCAGTTCTTC. This sequence encodes CASSFSGGNHNEQFF. Filled out from reference TRBV5-4 and TRBJ2-1, the complete variable domain reads ETGVTQSPTHLIKTRGQQVTLRCSSQSGHNTVSWYQQALGQGPQFIFQYYREEENGRGNFPPRFSGLQFPNYSSELNVNALELDDSALYLCASSFSGGNHNEQFFGPGTRLTVL.

The chain couples TRBV5-1 to TRBJ2-6, with 9 bases identical to TRBD1. Losses at the gene ends were 4 bases for V and 2 bases for J; bases not matched to a gene: 7. CDR1 SGHRS and CDR2 YFSETQ come from the germline V gene. The CDR3 spans 17 residues. The CDR3 sequence is CASSPGQGKAGANVLTF. The CDR3 coding sequence is TGCGCCAGCAGCCCCGGACAGGGGAAGGCTGGGGCCAACGTCCTGACTTTC.